The present T cell receptor beta chain was sequenced within a study of technical replicates of blood from several donors. Germline assignment: CDR1 WSHSY and CDR2 SAAADI. V shed 4 bases and J shed 2 bases, with 10 bases lying between them. This CDR3 comprises 14 residues. Some clones are missing from TCRdb's copy, which holds only in-frame ones; the method was immunoSEQ multiplex PCR. This table holds about 73,000 clones, 90% found once. Specimen: PBMCs. The receptor was isolated from a human donor in good health. Some clones in this sample may be carry-over from other donors' samples. The chain joins TRBV10-2 to TRBJ2-3; D is perhaps TRBD1 (5 bases). The CDR3 bases are TGCGCCAGCAGTGCAGACAGATACACAGATACGCAGTATTTT. Translating gives CASSADRYTDTQYF.